This record concerns one T cell receptor (beta chain) sequence. Antigen specificity is unknown. Amplification used 60 Vbeta primers and 13 Jbeta primers. Using immunoSEQ multiplex PCR, the repertoire was profiled, and TCRdb retains in-frame clones only, with some absent. The data show about 250,000 clones, with 85% to 95% seen just once and around 1.7% held by the top ten. This CDR3 contains 13 residues. V was shortened by 7 bases and J by 5 bases, with 14 bases between the two germline ends. Looked up from germline, CDR1 is MDHEN and CDR2 is SYDVKM. This entry belongs to a study of cytomegalovirus exposure and HLA in healthy donors. Study-level information: Earlier findings included about 120 million unique TCR beta sequences obtained from 150 million to 200 million T cells. Study-wide results and limits: CMV serostatus was the only recorded immune exposure for donors. V- and J-gene trimming in TCR beta was tied to a missense DCLRE1C variant by an analysis performed later.

The chain combines TRBV28 with TRBJ1-1; D unresolved. The material sequenced was PBMCs. The sequence was obtained from a girl under 10 years old in good health and CMV-seronegative. The CDR3, as DNA: TGTGCCAGCATTTCCCCTAGTAGGACTGAAGCTTTCTTT. Translating gives CASISPSRTEAFF.